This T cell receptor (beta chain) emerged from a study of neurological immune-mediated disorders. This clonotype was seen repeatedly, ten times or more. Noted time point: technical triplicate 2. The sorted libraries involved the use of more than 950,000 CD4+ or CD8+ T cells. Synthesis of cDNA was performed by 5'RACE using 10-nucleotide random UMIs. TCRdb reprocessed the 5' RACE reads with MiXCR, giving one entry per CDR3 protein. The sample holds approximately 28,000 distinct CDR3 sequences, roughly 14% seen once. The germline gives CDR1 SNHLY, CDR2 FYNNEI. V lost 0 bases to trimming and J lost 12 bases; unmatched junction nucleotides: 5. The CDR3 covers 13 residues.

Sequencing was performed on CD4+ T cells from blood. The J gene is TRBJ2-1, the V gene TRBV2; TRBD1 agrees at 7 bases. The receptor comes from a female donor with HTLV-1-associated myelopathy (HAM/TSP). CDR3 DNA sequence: TGTGCCAGCAGTGAAGCAGGGGGCCCGTGGCAGTTCTTC. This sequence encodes CASSEAGGPWQFF.